The rows below give T cell receptor beta chains drawn from one sample of a study of shared clonotypes between healthy human individuals. Some clones are missing from TCRdb's copy, which holds only in-frame ones; the method was immunoSEQ multiplex PCR. Of 2 million to 2.5 million clones in the sample, approximately 90% were seen once. Sequenced material: naive CD4+ T cells from PBMCs. These receptors originate from a man aged 18 to 29 in good health. Some clones in this sample may be carry-over from other donors' samples. Both conserved end residues are part of each CDR3. A D gene is named only where the DNA matches it firmly. The listing skips clone size in some rows; elsewhere it reads once, few, many or a size class.

TRBJ2-7 - once TRBV10-2 TGCGCCAGCAGTGATGGGGGTTCCTACGAGCAGTACTTC CASSDGGSYEQYF
TRBJ2-2 - - TRBV6-5 TGTGCCATAGGACAGCCTAACACCGGGGAGCTGTTTTTT CAIGQPNTGELFF
TRBJ2-7 - - TRBV19 TGTGCCAGTAGTATTGCGGCGGCAAGGGCAAGCGAGCAGTACTTC CASSIAAARASEQYF
TRBJ2-1 - - TRBV6-4 TGTGCCAGCAGTACATTCCGAGGGAGCTCCTACAATGAGCAGTTCTTC CASSTFRGSSYNEQFF
TRBJ2-5 TRBD1 - TRBV5-1 TGCGCCAGCAGCTTACTACCGGGACAGGAGAAAGAGACCCAGTACTTC CASSLLPGQEKETQYF
TRBJ2-1 TRBD2 - TRBV6-5 TGTGCCAGCAGCCATGGGACTAGCGGGAGTAATGAGCAGTTCTTC CASSHGTSGSNEQFF
TRBJ2-7 - - TRBV28 TGTGCCGGGCCTCAATGGGGCGCCTACGAGCAGTACTTC CAGPQWGAYEQYF
TRBJ1-2 - - TRBV19 TGTGCCAGTAGTATCCCAGGGGCGTATGGCTACACCTTC CASSIPGAYGYTF
TRBJ1-2 TRBD1 - TRBV7-2 TGTGCCAGCAGCTTAGTGGGACAGACCTATGGCTACACCTTC CASSLVGQTYGYTF
TRBJ2-7 - - TRBV19 TGTGCCAGTAGTCCAGGGGCGAAGAACGAGCAGTACTTC CASSPGAKNEQYF
TRBJ1-5 - - TRBV7-9 TGTGCCAGCAGCCTTGACGGCCATCAGCCCCAGCATTTT CASSLDGHQPQHF
TRBJ1-2 - - TRBV11-2 TGTGCCAGCAGCCCCCTGAGGCGGTCGACTAACTATGGCTACACCTTC CASSPLRRSTNYGYTF
TRBJ1-5 - - TRBV6-5 TGTGCCAGCAGCCACGGGGGAGCAGGTCAGCCCCAGCATTTT CASSHGGAGQPQHF
TRBJ1-2 - - TRBV7-9 TGTGCCAGCAGCAGCGACATTAAAAGTGGCTATGGCTACACCTTC CASSSDIKSGYGYTF
TRBJ2-5 - - TRBV6-5 TGTGCCAGCAGTGAGGGACTGCAAGAGACCCAGTACTTC CASSEGLQETQYF
TRBJ1-2 - once TRBV7-9 TGTGCCAGCAGCCTTCTGGGGGGTCTTGGCGGCTACACCTTC CASSLLGGLGGYTF
TRBJ1-2 TRBD1 - TRBV29-1 TGCAGCGTCGTCGGACAGGGCCAAGCTAACTATGGCTACACCTTC CSVVGQGQANYGYTF
TRBJ2-3 - - TRBV28 TGTGCCAGCAGGAACGGGACTCGCACAAATACGCAGTATTTT CASRNGTRTNTQYF
TRBJ1-2 - - TRBV6-1 TGTGCCATTGCCCCTGGCTATGGCTACACCTTC CAIAPGYGYTF
TRBJ2-1 TRBD1 once TRBV7-9 TGTGCCAGCAGGGCTGGGGACAGGGCGGATGAGCAGTTCTTC CASRAGDRADEQFF
TRBJ2-1 - - TRBV27 TGTGCCAGCAGTTCCGCAATCATCAATGAGCAGTTCTTC CASSSAIINEQFF
TRBJ2-5 - - TRBV7-2 TGTGCCAGCAGCTTAGACGGACAAAATCAAGAGACCCAGTACTTC CASSLDGQNQETQYF
TRBJ2-2 - - TRBV30 TGTGCCTGGAGACCGCCGAACACCGGGGAGCTGTTTTTT CAWRPPNTGELFF
TRBJ1-4 - - TRBV5-5 TGTGCCAGCAGCTTGTCTAGGCAAAAACTTACAACTAATGAAAAACTGTTTTTT CASSLSRQKLTTNEKLFF
TRBJ2-2 - - TRBV5-8 TGTGCCAGCAGCTTCAGAAACACCGGGGAGCTGTTTTTT CASSFRNTGELFF
TRBJ1-5 - - TRBV29-1 TGCAGCGCTAAGGACGGCAATCAGCCCCAGCATTTT CSAKDGNQPQHF
TRBJ1-1 - once TRBV5-4 TGTGCCAGCAGCTTCTCAGGTAACACTGAAGCTTTCTTT CASSFSGNTEAFF
TRBJ1-5 - - TRBV28 TGTGCCAGCAGAGAGCAGGGCCCCAGCAATCAGCCCCAGCATTTT CASREQGPSNQPQHF
TRBJ1-2 - - TRBV2 TGTGCCAGCAGGGAAACGCTTGCCCACTATGGCTACACCTTC CASRETLAHYGYTF
TRBJ1-5 - - TRBV19 TGTGCCAGTAGTACATATGGGCAGAACAATCAGCCCCAGCATTTT CASSTYGQNNQPQHF
TRBJ1-1 - - TRBV5-1 TGCGCCAGCAGCTTGCAAGCAGGCCCCACTGAAGCTTTCTTT CASSLQAGPTEAFF
TRBJ1-5 - - TRBV7-8 TGTGCCAGCAGCTTAGAGATCTCGTCGGGCAATCAGCCCCAGCATTTT CASSLEISSGNQPQHF
TRBJ2-7 TRBD2 few TRBV2 TGTGCCAGCAACCCGGGACTAGCCTACGAGCAGTACTTC CASNPGLAYEQYF
TRBJ2-7 TRBD2 - TRBV5-1 TGCGCCAGCAGCGAAGACACTAGCGGGAGTTTCTACGAGCAGTACTTC CASSEDTSGSFYEQYF
TRBJ1-4 - - TRBV18 TGTGCCAGCTCACCCACCGTAGGATACGAAAAACTGTTTTTT CASSPTVGYEKLFF
TRBJ1-2 TRBD1 - TRBV6-1 TGTGCCAGCAACACCCCTGGCAGGGGGCTTTATGGCTACACCTTC CASNTPGRGLYGYTF
TRBJ2-1 - - TRBV25-1 TGTGCCACCTCGGGGGACGGCTCCTACAATGAGCAGTTCTTC CATSGDGSYNEQFF
TRBJ2-2 TRBD1 - TRBV28 TGTGCCAGCAGAACACAGACAGGGATAGCCGGGGAGCTGTTTTTT CASRTQTGIAGELFF
TRBJ1-2 - - TRBV28 TGTGCCAGCAGTCCGAGGGAATATGGCTACACCTTC CASSPREYGYTF
TRBJ1-2 - - TRBV11-3 TGTGCCAACAAGAACAGGGAAGTGTCTGGCTACACCTTC CANKNREVSGYTF
TRBJ1-1 - - TRBV9 TGTGCCAGCAGCGTAGCATCTCGGGGGAACACTGAAGCTTTCTTT CASSVASRGNTEAFF
TRBJ2-3 - - TRBV5-1 TGCGCCAGCAGCAAGGGGCCGGCCAGATCAGATACGCAGTATTTT CASSKGPARSDTQYF
TRBJ2-7 - - TRBV7-8 TGTGCCAGCAGCTTAGAATCGGGCAGCCCCTACGAGCAGTACTTC CASSLESGSPYEQYF
TRBJ2-3 - - TRBV5-1 TGCGCCAGCAGCTTGGATCGGGGGACCTTAGAGACAGATACGCAGTATTTT CASSLDRGTLETDTQYF